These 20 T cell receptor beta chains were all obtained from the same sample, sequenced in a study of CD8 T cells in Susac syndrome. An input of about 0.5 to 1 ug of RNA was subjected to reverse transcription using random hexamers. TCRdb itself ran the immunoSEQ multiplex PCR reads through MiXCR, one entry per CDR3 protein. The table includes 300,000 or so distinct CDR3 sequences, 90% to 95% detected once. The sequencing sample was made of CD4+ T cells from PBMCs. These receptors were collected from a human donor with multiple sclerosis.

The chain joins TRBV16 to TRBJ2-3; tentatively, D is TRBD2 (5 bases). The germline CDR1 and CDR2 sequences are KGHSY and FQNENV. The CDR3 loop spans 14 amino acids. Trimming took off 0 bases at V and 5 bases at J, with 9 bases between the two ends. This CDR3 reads CASSQSLGGDTQYF. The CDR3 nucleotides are TGTGCCAGCAGCCAATCACTAGGTGGAGATACGCAGTATTTT.

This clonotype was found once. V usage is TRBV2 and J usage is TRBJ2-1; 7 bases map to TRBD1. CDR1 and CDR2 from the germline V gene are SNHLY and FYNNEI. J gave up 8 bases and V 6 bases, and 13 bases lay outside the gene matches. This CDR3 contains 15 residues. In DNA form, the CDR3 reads TGTGCCAGCAGCCGACAGGGCGTGATAAGCGATGAGCAGTTCTTC. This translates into CASSRQGVISDEQFF. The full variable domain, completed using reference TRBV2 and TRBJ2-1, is EPEVTQTPSHQVTQMGQEVILRCVPISNHLYFYWYRQILGQKVEFLVSFYNNEISEKSEIFDDQFSVERPDGSNFTLKIRSTKLEDSAMYFCASSRQGVISDEQFFGPGTRLTVL.

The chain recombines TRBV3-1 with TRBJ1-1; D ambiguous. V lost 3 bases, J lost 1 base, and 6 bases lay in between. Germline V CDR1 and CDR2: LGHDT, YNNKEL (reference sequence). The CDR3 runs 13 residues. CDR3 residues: CASSQSSNTEAFF. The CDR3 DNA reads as TGTGCCAGCAGCCAGTCTTCGAACACTGAAGCTTTCTTT. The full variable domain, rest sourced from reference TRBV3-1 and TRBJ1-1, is DTAVSQTPKYLVTQMGNDKSIKCEQNLGHDTMYWYKQDSKKFLKIMFSYNNKELIINETVPNRFSPKSPDKAHLNLHINSLELGDSAVYFCASSQSSNTEAFFGQGTRLTVV.

CDR3 residues: CASSREAVVGNTGELFF. CDR3 coding DNA: TGTGCCAGCAGCCGAGAAGCGGTCGTGGGCAACACCGGGGAGCTGTTTTTT. J is TRBJ2-2 and V is TRBV4-2; the D gene is possibly TRBD2 (5 bases). CDR3 length equals 17 residues. Trimming removed 4 bases from V and 2 bases from J, with 17 bases in between. Germline CDR1 LGHNA, CDR2 YNFKEQ.

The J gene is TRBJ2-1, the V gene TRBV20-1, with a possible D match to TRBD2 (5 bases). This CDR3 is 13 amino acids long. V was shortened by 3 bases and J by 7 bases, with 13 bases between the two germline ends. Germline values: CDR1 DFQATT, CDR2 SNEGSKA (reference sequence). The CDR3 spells CSASFGRRNEQFF. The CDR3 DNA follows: TGCAGTGCTAGTTTTGGCAGGAGGAATGAGCAGTTCTTC.

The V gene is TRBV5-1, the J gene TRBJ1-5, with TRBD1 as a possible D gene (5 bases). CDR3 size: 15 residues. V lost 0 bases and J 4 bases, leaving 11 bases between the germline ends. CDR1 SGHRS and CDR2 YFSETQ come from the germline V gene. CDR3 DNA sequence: TGCGCCAGCAGCTTGGAGGGGTTCCGGAATCAGCCCCAGCATTTT. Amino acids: CASSLEGFRNQPQHF.

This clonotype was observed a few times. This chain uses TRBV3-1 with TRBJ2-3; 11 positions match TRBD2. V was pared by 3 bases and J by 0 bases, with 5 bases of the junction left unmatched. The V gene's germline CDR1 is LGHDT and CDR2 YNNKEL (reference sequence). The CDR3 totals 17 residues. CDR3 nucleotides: TGTGCCAGCAGCCATTACAGACTAGCGGGGAGCACAGATACGCAGTATTTT. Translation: CASSHYRLAGSTDTQYF.

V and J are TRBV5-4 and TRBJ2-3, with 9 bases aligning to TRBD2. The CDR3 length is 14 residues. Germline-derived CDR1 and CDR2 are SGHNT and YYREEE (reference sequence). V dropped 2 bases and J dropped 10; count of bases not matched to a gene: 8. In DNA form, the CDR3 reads TGTGCCAGCAGCTTTGCGGGAGGGGCTCAGCCGCAGTATTTT. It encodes CASSFAGGAQPQYF.

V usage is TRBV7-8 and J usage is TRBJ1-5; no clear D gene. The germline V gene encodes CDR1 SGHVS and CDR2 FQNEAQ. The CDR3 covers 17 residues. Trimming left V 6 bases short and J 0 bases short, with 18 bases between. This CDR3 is CASSRDGGGYSNQPQHF. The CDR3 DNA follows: TGTGCCAGCAGTCGAGACGGCGGAGGTTATAGCAATCAGCCCCAGCATTTT.

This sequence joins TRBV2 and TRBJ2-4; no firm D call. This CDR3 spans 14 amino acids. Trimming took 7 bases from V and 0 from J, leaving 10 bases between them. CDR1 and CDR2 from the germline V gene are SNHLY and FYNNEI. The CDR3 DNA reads TGTGCCAGCAAAATCGGTGAAGCCAAAAACATTCAGTACTTC. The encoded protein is CASKIGEAKNIQYF.

Written as DNA, the CDR3 is TGTGCCAGCAGCTTAGTGGGAAGCTCTGGAAACACCATATATTTT. It specifies CASSLVGSSGNTIYF. V is TRBV7-9 and J is TRBJ1-3; the D is unclear. With 1 base removed from V and 0 bases from J, the gap between germline ends came to 7 bases. The CDR3 has 15 amino acids. The germline V gene has CDR1 SEHNR and CDR2 FQNEAQ (reference sequence).

This CDR3 reads CASSLLGLANTDTQYF. The CDR3 DNA sequence: TGCGCCAGCAGCTTATTGGGACTAGCCAACACAGATACGCAGTATTTT. The V and J genes are TRBV5-1 and TRBJ2-3; 9 bases fit TRBD2. Germline loops: CDR1 SGHRS, CDR2 YFSETQ. The CDR3 has 16 amino acids. V gave up 2 bases and J gave up 2 bases; unmatched junction bases: 6. Using reference TRBV5-1 and TRBJ2-3 for the parts outside the CDR3, the full variable domain is KAGVTQTPRYLIKTRGQQVTLSCSPISGHRSVSWYQQTPGQGLQFLFEYFSETQRNKGNFPGRFSGRQFSNSRSEMNVSTLELGDSALYLCASSLLGLANTDTQYFGPGTRLTVL.

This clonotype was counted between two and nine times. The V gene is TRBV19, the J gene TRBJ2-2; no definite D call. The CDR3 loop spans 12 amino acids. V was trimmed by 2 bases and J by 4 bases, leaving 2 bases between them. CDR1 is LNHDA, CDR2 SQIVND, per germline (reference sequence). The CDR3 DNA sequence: TGTGCCAGTAGTATAAGCACCGGGGAGCTGTTTTTT. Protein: CASSISTGELFF.

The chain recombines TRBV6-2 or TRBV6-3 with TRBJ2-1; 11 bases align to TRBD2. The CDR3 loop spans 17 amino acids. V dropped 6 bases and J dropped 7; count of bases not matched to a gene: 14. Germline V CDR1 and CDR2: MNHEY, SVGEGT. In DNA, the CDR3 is TGTGCCAGCAGACAACCTCTAGCGGGGGGCGTCATTAATGAGCAGTTCTTC. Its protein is CASRQPLAGGVINEQFF.

The CDR3 DNA is TGTGCCAGCAGCTCACGTTTAGCGGGGATTACGAACACCGGGGAGCTGTTTTTT. It encodes CASSSRLAGITNTGELFF. The rearrangement joins TRBV12-3 or TRBV12-4 to TRBJ2-2; 8 bases map to TRBD2. The CDR3 loop spans 18 amino acids. Trimming removed 6 bases from V and 0 bases from J; junction bases left unmatched: 12.

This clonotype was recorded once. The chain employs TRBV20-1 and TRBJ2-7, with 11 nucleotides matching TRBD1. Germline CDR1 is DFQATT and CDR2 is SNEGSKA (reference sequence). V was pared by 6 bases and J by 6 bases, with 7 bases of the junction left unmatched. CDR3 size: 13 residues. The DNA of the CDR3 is TGCAGTGCGGACCGGGACAGGGGGGGCGAGCAGTACTTC. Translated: CSADRDRGGEQYF.

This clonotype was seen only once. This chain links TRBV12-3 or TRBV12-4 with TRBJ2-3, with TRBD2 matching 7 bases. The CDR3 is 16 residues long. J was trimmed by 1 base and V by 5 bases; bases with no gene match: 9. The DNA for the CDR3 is TGTGCCAGCAGTCCCCGGGGGGTTCCCGGCACAGATACGCAGTATTTT. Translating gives CASSPRGVPGTDTQYF.

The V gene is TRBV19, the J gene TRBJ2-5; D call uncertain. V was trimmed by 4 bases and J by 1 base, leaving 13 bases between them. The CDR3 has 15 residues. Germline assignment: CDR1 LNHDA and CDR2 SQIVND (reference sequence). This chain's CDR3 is CASSRGPGIQETQYF. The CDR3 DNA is TGTGCCAGTAGTAGGGGTCCGGGCATCCAAGAGACCCAGTACTTC.

Written as DNA, the CDR3 is TGTGCCAGCAGTGAGTCTACCTATGGCTACACCTTC. Amino acid sequence: CASSESTYGYTF. The chain is built from TRBV12-3 or TRBV12-4 and TRBJ1-2; D remains ambiguous. This CDR3 is built from 12 residues. Trimming stripped 5 bases from V and 4 bases from J, with 8 bases between.

The CDR3 loop is CASRGGPSSYEQYF. The DNA of the CDR3 is TGTGCCAGCAGAGGGGGGCCATCATCCTACGAGCAGTACTTC. This chain joins TRBV6-1 and TRBJ2-7; the D call may be TRBD1 or TRBD2 (6 bases each). V lost 6 bases and J lost 1, with 13 bases in between. Per germline, CDR1 MNHNS and CDR2 SASEGT. The CDR3 sequence is 14 residues long.